The T cell receptor (beta chain) under discussion was sequenced for a study of CD8 T cells in Susac syndrome. On the study more broadly: Among the Susac syndrome patients who underwent sequencing, roughly six had clinically active disease, while fewer than 10 of them were in remission. Study-wide findings and caveats: The study recognized that its TCR sequencing and HLA analysis covered a relatively small number of individuals. The total CD8+ repertoires contained some 15 Susac-specific public clones, and the CD8+ TEMRA repertoires contained a few.

Random hexamers were used to reverse transcribe the RNA input (0.5 to 1 ug). One entry per CDR3 protein, called by TCRdb with MiXCR from the immunoSEQ multiplex PCR reads. This table has approximately 190,000 distinct CDR3 sequences, more than 85% appearing once. Patients with Susac syndrome met the recently defined diagnostic criteria for definite or probable disease. Germline assignment: CDR1 SGDLS and CDR2 YYNGEE. The V gene lost 4 bases and the J gene lost 2 bases, with 5 bases spanning the gap. The CDR3 is 12 residues long. Turning to this clonotype: Its antigen is still unknown.

The TCR comes from a human donor with Susac syndrome. J is TRBJ2-3 and V is TRBV9; D is undetermined. The sequenced sample consisted of CD8+ T cells from PBMCs. In nucleotides, the CDR3 is TGTGCCAGCAGCATGACCACAGATACGCAGTATTTT. Residues: CASSMTTDTQYF. The variable domain in full, completed from reference TRBV9 and TRBJ2-3, reads DSGVTQTPKHLITATGQRVTLRCSPRSGDLSVYWYQQSLDQGLQFLIQYYNGEERAKGNILERFSAQQFPDLHSELNLSSLELGDSALYFCASSMTTDTQYFGPGTRLTVL.